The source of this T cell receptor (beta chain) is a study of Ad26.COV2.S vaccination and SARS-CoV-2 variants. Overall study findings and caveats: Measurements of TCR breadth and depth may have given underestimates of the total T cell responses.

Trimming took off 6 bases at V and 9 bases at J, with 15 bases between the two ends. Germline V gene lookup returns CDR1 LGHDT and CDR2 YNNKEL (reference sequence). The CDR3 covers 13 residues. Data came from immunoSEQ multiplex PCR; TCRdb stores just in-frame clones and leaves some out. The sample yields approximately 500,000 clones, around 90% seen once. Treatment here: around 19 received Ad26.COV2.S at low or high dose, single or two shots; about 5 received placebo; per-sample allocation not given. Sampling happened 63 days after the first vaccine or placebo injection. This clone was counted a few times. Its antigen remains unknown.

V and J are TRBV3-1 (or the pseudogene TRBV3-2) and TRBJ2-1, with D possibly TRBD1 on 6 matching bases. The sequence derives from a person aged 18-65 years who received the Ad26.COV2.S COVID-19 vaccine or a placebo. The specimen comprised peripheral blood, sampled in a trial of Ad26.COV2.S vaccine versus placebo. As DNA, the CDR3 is TGTGCCAGCAGACTACTCAGGGGAAGTGAGCAGTTCTTC. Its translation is CASRLLRGSEQFF.